The next 8 T cell receptor beta chains were all read from a single sample in a study of human T cells and chemical hapten exposure. Time point denoted: healthy volunteer bleed at 6 weeks. Someone pulled total RNA out of unfractionated whole blood. TCRdb processed the RACE reads anew with MiXCR; each CDR3 protein has one entry. The sample lists tens of thousands of distinct CDR3 sequences, about 5.5% seen once, with 9.5% to 15% in the top ten. Sequenced input: whole blood. The receptors stem from a human donor in good health. Some clones in this sample may be carry-over from other donors' samples.

This chain connects TRBV20-1 to TRBJ2-3; D gene ambiguous. The CDR3 has 14 residues. V lost 0 bases, J lost 0 bases, and 7 bases lay in between. Germline V CDR1 and CDR2: DFQATT, SNEGSKA (reference sequence). The DNA for the CDR3 is TGCAGTGCTAGAGATTTCCAAAGCACAGATACGCAGTATTTT. Residues: CSARDFQSTDTQYF.

This clonotype has ten or more counts. J is TRBJ1-4 and V is TRBV28; D is perhaps TRBD1 (6 bases). With 2 bases removed from V and 5 bases from J, the gap between germline ends came to 15 bases. CDR1 and CDR2 from the germline V gene are MDHEN and SYDVKM. The CDR3 has 16 amino acids. CDR3 sequence (DNA): TGTGCCAGCAGTTTACCAGGCGGGGGCGCGAATGAAAAACTGTTTTTT. Its protein is CASSLPGGGANEKLFF.

This clonotype was counted ten times or more. This chain uses TRBV28 with TRBJ2-7; D gene ambiguous. V lost 2 bases and J 4 bases, leaving 9 bases between the germline ends. The germline gives CDR1 MDHEN, CDR2 SYDVKM. CDR3 size: 13 residues. CDR3 DNA: TGTGCCAGCAGTTTAGCCCGAACATACGAGCAGTACTTC. Its translation: CASSLARTYEQYF. Full variable domain (outside the CDR3, taken from reference TRBV28 and TRBJ2-7): DVKVTQSSRYLVKRTGEKVFLECVQDMDHENMFWYRQDPGLGLRLIYFSYDVKMKEKGDIPEGYSVSREKKERFSLILESASTNQTSMYLCASSLARTYEQYFGPGTRLTVT.

This clonotype has ten or more counts. V and J are TRBV6-1 and TRBJ2-3; 12 bases agree with TRBD2. This CDR3 comprises 14 residues. V lost 10 bases and J lost 5; bases outside the gene matches: 7. Germline CDR1 MNHNS, CDR2 SASEGT. In nucleotides, the CDR3 is TGTGCCATCCGACTAGCGGGAGACATAGATACGCAGTATTTT. This codes for CAIRLAGDIDTQYF.

This clonotype was picked up many times. The V and J genes are TRBV3-1 and TRBJ2-1, with TRBD2 matching 10 bases. Per the germline V gene, CDR1 is LGHDT and CDR2 is YNNKEL (reference sequence). Trimming removed 4 bases from V and 5 bases from J; junction bases left unmatched: 11. The CDR3 covers 17 residues. The CDR3: CASSRQASGSANNEQFF. The DNA of the CDR3 is TGTGCCAGCAGCCGCCAGGCTAGCGGGAGTGCCAACAATGAGCAGTTCTTC.

This clonotype was observed at least ten times. The chain has TRBV6-5 and TRBJ1-1; no clear D. Germline V gene data show CDR1 as MNHEY and CDR2 as SVGAGI. V was cut by 6 bases and J by 10 bases, with 18 bases left in between. The CDR3 runs 13 residues. The CDR3 DNA reads TGTGCCAGCAGCCGAGCCCCCGTTGAGGTAGCTTTCTTT. This encodes CASSRAPVEVAFF.

This clonotype was detected ten times or more. This CDR3 reads CSARDSGLSYGYTF. The DNA for the CDR3 is TGCAGTGCTAGAGATTCGGGACTGAGCTATGGCTACACCTTC. This chain connects TRBV20-1 to TRBJ1-2; D possibly corresponds to TRBD1 (5 bases). The V end was cut by 0 bases, the J end by 4 bases, with 12 bases between. Looked up from germline, CDR1 is DFQATT and CDR2 is SNEGSKA (reference sequence). This CDR3 has 14 residues.

This clonotype was observed a few times. CDR3 in DNA: TGCGCCAGCGGTACCGGGACTAGCGGGAGAACTAACCACAATGAGCAGTTCTTC. It translates to CASGTGTSGRTNHNEQFF. V is TRBV5-1 and J is TRBJ2-1; 14 bases are shared with TRBD2. The CDR3 totals 18 residues. Germline V gene sequence: CDR1 SGHRS, CDR2 YFSETQ. V trimming: 7 bases; J trimming: 5 bases; junction bases outside the gene matches: 14. Looking up the rest from reference TRBV5-1 and TRBJ2-1 gives the full variable domain: KAGVTQTPRYLIKTRGQQVTLSCSPISGHRSVSWYQQTPGQGLQFLFEYFSETQRNKGNFPGRFSGRQFSNSRSEMNVSTLELGDSALYLCASGTGTSGRTNHNEQFFGPGTRLTVL.